One T cell receptor beta chain is described in this entry. This specimen comes from a study of OX40 agonist ivuxolimab in advanced cancers. Study as a whole: Prior anti-PD-1, anti-PD-L1 or anti-CTLA-4 therapy was allowed; roughly 40% had some. Partial responses were achieved by three patients: one hepatocellular carcinoma, two cutaneous melanoma.

This table comes from immunoSEQ multiplex PCR, and its TCRdb copy is limited to in-frame clones, with some not included. The sample holds 70,000 or so clones; around 90% are singletons and the top ten take about 10%. On cycle 4 day 1 and cycle 7 day 1, as well as at baseline, blood was sampled. The sequencing here drew on CD4+ or CD8+ T cells sorted from blood, taken in a trial of the OX40 agonist ivuxolimab. The receptor's source is an adult with an advanced solid tumor such as melanoma, head and neck, liver or kidney cancer.

The CDR3 protein is CASSLVGQGYGYTF. In DNA form, the CDR3 reads TGTGCCAGCAGCTTAGTTGGGCAGGGGTATGGCTACACCTTC. The chain has TRBV11-3 and TRBJ1-2; tentatively, D is TRBD1 (6 bases). Germline-derived CDR1 and CDR2 are SGHNT and YENEEA. There are 14 residues in the CDR3. Trimming took 1 base from V and 5 from J, leaving 11 bases between them.